The clone carrying this T cell receptor (beta chain) was recorded once. In the authors' methods: Amplification with reference gene primers provided the estimates of nucleated cell counts. Profiling relied on immunoSEQ multiplex PCR, and the TCRdb table lists in-frame clones only, not all of them. That table gives V, J and clone size, and the DNA gave D and trimming. Among 150,000 to 200,000 clones, 81% were seen once, and the ten largest hold approximately 10%. Germline trimming cut 7 bases from V and 8 bases from J; bases unmatched to any gene: 16. Germline CDR1 is MNHEY and CDR2 is SVGAGI. The CDR3 covers 15 residues. The entry originates in a study of blood T cell repertoires in COVID-19. Study information: Specimens from acute and convalescent COVID-19 originated in the United States, Italy and Spain. T cells, B-cell-depleted T cells, or PBMCs supplied cDNA or gDNA.

Sequenced: peripheral blood. The clonotype comes from a man in his 60s with active or convalescent COVID-19. This chain connects TRBV6-5 to TRBJ1-2, with TRBD1 matching over 7 bases. The CDR3 protein is CASNGRGQGKWGYTF. The CDR3 DNA is TGTGCCAGCAATGGAAGGGGGCAGGGAAAGTGGGGCTACACCTTC.